Listed below are T cell receptor beta chains from one sample, sequenced in a study of CD8+ T cells in alopecia areata. TCRdb's copy holds only in-frame clones and misses some; the assay was immunoSEQ multiplex PCR. Of 150,000 or so clones in the sample, 58% are singletons; the top ten hold about 6%. Sample: CD4+ T cells sorted from blood, taken at week 0. Source of these receptors: a human donor with alopecia areata. Both conserved end residues are part of each CDR3. Each record gives: J gene, D gene, clone size, V gene, CDR3 protein, CDR3 DNA. D genes are given only for firm matches. Expanded clones are given a class, and other clones once, few, many or no size at all.

>TRBJ1-1|.|.|TRBV5-6
CASSSSYSGTLTEAFF
TGTGCCAGCAGCTCTTCATACTCCGGGACCCTAACTGAAGCTTTCTTC
>TRBJ2-2|.|.|TRBV4-1
CASSQPGTPNTGELFF
TGCGCCAGCAGCCAGCCCGGGACTCCGAACACCGGGGAGCTGTTTTTT
>TRBJ1-2|.|.|TRBV7-8
CASSLDPVRGGYTF
TGTGCCAGCAGCTTAGACCCGGTCCGAGGAGGCTACACCTTC
>TRBJ1-4|TRBD1|few|TRBV7-9
CASSLVGQGDEKLFF
TGTGCCAGCAGCTTGGTTGGACAGGGCGATGAAAAACTGTTTTTT
>TRBJ2-3|TRBD1|.|TRBV19
CASSIGGTGKGRPDTQYF
TGTGCCAGTAGTATAGGAGGGACAGGGAAGGGGAGGCCAGATACGCAGTATTTT
>TRBJ1-2|TRBD1|.|TRBV6-5
CASSNPTGGRGYTF
TGTGCCAGCAGTAACCCGACAGGGGGAAGGGGCTACACCTTC
>TRBJ2-1|.|.|TRBV21-1
CASSPPQDMEDEQFF
TGTGCCAGCAGCCCCCCGCAAGACATGGAGGATGAGCAGTTCTTC
>TRBJ2-3|.|.|TRBV5-4
CASSFSSARDTQYF
TGTGCCAGCAGCTTTTCCTCAGCGAGAGATACGCAGTATTTT
>TRBJ2-7|.|.|TRBV23-1
CASSPPPGGPTYEQYF
TGCGCCAGCAGTCCCCCCCCCGGGGGGCCAACCTACGAGCAGTACTTC
>TRBJ1-5|TRBD1|.|TRBV19
CASSVPGQGQYSNQPQHF
TGTGCCAGCAGTGTCCCGGGACAGGGACAATATAGCAATCAGCCCCAGCATTTT
>TRBJ2-6|.|few|TRBV30
CAWRTGSISGANVLTF
TGTGCCTGGAGAACAGGCTCGATCTCTGGGGCCAACGTCCTGACTTTC
>TRBJ2-5|.|few|TRBV29-1
CSVVGSEETQYF
TGCAGCGTTGTCGGTAGCGAAGAGACCCAGTACTTC
>TRBJ2-5|.|.|TRBV9
CASSPGPKETQYF
TGTGCCAGCAGCCCGGGACCCAAAGAGACCCAGTACTTC
>TRBJ2-7|.|.|TRBV7-9
CASSFPRMGWGSYEQYF
TGTGCCAGCAGCTTCCCCAGGATGGGGTGGGGCTCCTACGAGCAGTACTTC
>TRBJ1-1|.|few|TRBV2
CASSRENTEAFF
TGTGCCAGCAGCAGGGAGAACACTGAAGCTTTCTTT
>TRBJ1-6|.|.|TRBV4-1
CASSPLLNPGGNSPLHF
TGCGCCAGCAGCCCCTTACTAAACCCCGGGGGTAATTCACCCCTCCACTTT
>TRBJ1-2|.|few|TRBV30
CAWSYPGHNYGYTF
TGTGCCTGGAGTTACCCCGGACACAACTATGGCTACACCTTC
>TRBJ2-2|TRBD2|.|TRBV7-2
CASSTRTSGGLPNTGELFF
TGTGCCAGCAGCACCCGGACTAGCGGGGGGCTACCGAACACCGGGGAGCTGTTTTTT
>TRBJ2-5|.|.|TRBV10-3
CAISEYGETQYF
TGTGCCATCAGTGAATATGGGGAGACCCAGTACTTC
>TRBJ2-5|.|once|TRBV10-3
CAISGGEETQYF
TGTGCCATCAGTGGTGGGGAAGAGACCCAGTACTTC
>TRBJ1-4|TRBD1|few|TRBV13
CASSIRGTGGEKLFF
TGTGCCAGCAGCATACGCGGGACAGGGGGTGAAAAACTGTTTTTT
>TRBJ1-5|TRBD1|.|TRBV30
CAWSTTGEQPQHF
TGTGCCTGGAGTACGACAGGGGAACAGCCCCAGCATTTT
>TRBJ1-4|.|.|TRBV30
CAWSLRDIRLFF
TGTGCCTGGAGCCTAAGGGACATTCGACTGTTTTTT
>TRBJ2-1|.|few|TRBV29-1
CSVEDYNEQFF
TGCAGCGTGGAAGACTACAATGAGCAGTTCTTC
>TRBJ2-3|.|.|TRBV4-3
CASSQLTGGTDTQYF
TGCGCCAGCAGCCAACTGACGGGGGGCACGGATACGCAGTATTTT
>TRBJ2-5|.|.|TRBV7-6
CASSLAGGGETQYF
TGTGCCAGCAGCTTAGCGGGAGGCGGGGAGACCCAGTACTTC
>TRBJ2-3|TRBD2|few|TRBV5-6
CASSSLLAGVTDTQYF
TGTGCCAGCAGCTCTCTACTAGCGGGGGTTACAGATACGCAGTATTTT
>TRBJ2-5|.|.|TRBV2
CASSGDRSRETQYF
TGTGCCAGCAGTGGGGATCGATCGCGGGAGACCCAGTACTTC
>TRBJ2-5|.|few|TRBV7-8
CASSLYQSGETQYF
TGTGCCAGCAGCCTTTATCAAAGCGGGGAGACCCAGTACTTC
>TRBJ2-4|TRBD1|once|TRBV5-6
CASSKRTGANIQYF
TGTGCCAGCAGCAAGCGGACAGGGGCCAACATTCAGTACTTC
>TRBJ2-2|.|.|TRBV18
CASSASTGELFF
TGTGCCAGCTCAGCGAGCACCGGGGAGCTGTTTTTT
>TRBJ2-7|TRBD2|.|TRBV7-7
CASSLAGGGEQYF
TGTGCTAGCTCACTAGCGGGGGGAGGAGAGCAGTACTTC
>TRBJ2-3|TRBD2|.|TRBV6-5
CASSREAGGLGTQYF
TGTGCCAGCAGTAGAGAAGCGGGGGGGCTTGGTACGCAGTATTTT
>TRBJ2-5|.|.|TRBV30
CAWSARGRVFEETQYF
TGTGCCTGGAGTGCCCGTGGCAGGGTCTTTGAGGAGACCCAGTACTTC
>TRBJ1-6|.|once|TRBV5-4
CASSLVAARSRNSPLHF
TGTGCCAGCAGCTTGGTTGCCGCCCGTTCCCGTAATTCACCCCTCCACTTT
>TRBJ2-3|.|.|TRBV5-1
CASSLDGQPEDTQYF
TGCGCCAGCAGCTTGGACGGGCAGCCGGAGGATACGCAGTATTTT
>TRBJ2-1|.|.|TRBV30
CAWSTAGAPNEQFF
TGTGCCTGGAGCACTGCGGGGGCCCCAAATGAGCAGTTCTTC
>TRBJ2-3|.|.|TRBV15
CATSRDKGPSHGTQYF
TGTGCCACCAGCAGAGATAAGGGCCCTTCCCACGGTACGCAGTATTTT
>TRBJ1-4|.|.|TRBV5-1
CASSFGEKLFF
TGCGCCAGCAGCTTTGGGGAAAAACTGTTTTTT
>TRBJ1-2|.|.|TRBV5-5
CASNLQGNSYGYTF
TGTGCCAGCAACCTACAGGGAAACAGCTATGGCTACACCTTC
>TRBJ2-5|TRBD2|.|TRBV6-6
CASSSGLAGSGTQYF
TGTGCCAGCAGCTCGGGACTAGCGGGGTCCGGGACCCAGTACTTC
>TRBJ1-2|.|.|TRBV7-3
CASSFRQNHVYGYTF
TGTGCCAGCAGCTTTCGACAGAACCACGTCTATGGCTACACCTTC
>TRBJ1-5|.|few|TRBV10-3
CAISQGDNQPQHF
TGTGCCATCAGCCAGGGCGACAATCAGCCCCAGCATTTT
>TRBJ2-7|.|.|TRBV30
CAWSLAGEQYF
TGTGCCTGGAGTTTGGCCGGGGAGCAGTACTTC
>TRBJ2-1|.|.|TRBV23-1
CASSQSRRSYEQFF
TGCGCCAGCAGTCAATCGCGGAGGTCCTATGAGCAGTTCTTC
>TRBJ2-7|.|.|TRBV5-1
CASSLGAGSYEQYF
TGCGCCAGCAGCTTGGGGGCAGGGTCCTACGAGCAGTACTTC
>TRBJ2-3|.|.|TRBV4-2
CASSQEPASTDTQYF
TGTGCCAGCAGCCAAGAACCAGCCAGCACAGATACGCAGTATTTT
>TRBJ2-3|.|few|TRBV30
CAWSPPGMSTQYF
TGTGCCTGGAGTCCGCCCGGCATGTCTACGCAGTATTTT
>TRBJ1-2|.|.|TRBV30
CAWSGGRNYGYTF
TGTGCCTGGAGTGGAGGGCGGAACTATGGCTACACCTTC
>TRBJ2-2|.|.|TRBV7-6
CASSLVAAGATGELFF
TGTGCCAGCAGCTTAGTGGCTGCGGGGGCCACCGGGGAGCTGTTTTTT
>TRBJ1-1|.|.|TRBV5-1
CASMVDTNTEAFF
TGCGCCAGCATGGTGGATACGAACACTGAAGCTTTCTTT
>TRBJ2-7|TRBD2|.|TRBV7-2
CASSPGLAGVPSYEQYF
TGTGCCAGCAGCCCGGGACTAGCGGGGGTTCCCTCCTACGAGCAGTACTTC
>TRBJ2-3|.|few|TRBV6-6
CASSYPWSSSTDTQYF
TGTGCCAGCAGTTACCCGTGGTCGTCTAGCACAGATACGCAGTATTTT
>TRBJ2-5|.|.|TRBV2
CASSSGLLETQYF
TGTGCCAGCAGCTCGGGACTCCTAGAGACCCAGTACTTC
>TRBJ2-7|TRBD1|few|TRBV5-1
CASTFARDRGHEQYF
TGCGCCAGCACCTTCGCCCGGGACAGGGGCCACGAGCAGTACTTC
>TRBJ2-3|.|.|TRBV4-3
CASSQEYQGTDTQYF
TGCGCCAGCAGCCAAGAATACCAGGGGACAGATACGCAGTATTTT
>TRBJ1-1|.|once|TRBV30
CAWSSGTSTEAFF
TGTGCCTGGAGTTCGGGGACGAGCACTGAAGCTTTCTTT